This T cell receptor (beta chain) was documented in a study of technical replicates of blood from several donors. CDR3 length equals 13 residues. Germline V gene data show CDR1 as GTSNPN and CDR2 as SVGIG (reference sequence). V was pared by 4 bases and J by 3 bases, with 0 bases of the junction left unmatched. Repertoires were generated with immunoSEQ multiplex PCR, while TCRdb's copy carries only in-frame clones and drops some. The table lists about 81,000 clones, 95% to 97% of them singletons. This TCR was sampled from a human donor in good health. The sample consisted of T cells isolated from PBMCs. The chain carries TRBV30 and TRBJ2-2, with TRBD2 identical over 9 bases. This CDR3 reads CAWTSGDTGELFF. CDR3 in DNA: TGTGCCTGGACTAGCGGGGACACCGGGGAGCTGTTTTTT.